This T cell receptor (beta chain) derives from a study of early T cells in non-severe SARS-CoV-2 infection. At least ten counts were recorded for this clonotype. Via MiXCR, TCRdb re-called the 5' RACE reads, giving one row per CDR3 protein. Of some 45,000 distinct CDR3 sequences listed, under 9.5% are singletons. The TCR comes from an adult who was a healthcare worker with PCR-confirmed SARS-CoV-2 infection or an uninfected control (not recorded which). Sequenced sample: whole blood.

CDR3 coding DNA: TGCAGTGCTTACCGGGACACCGATGGCTACACCTTC. Its translation is CSAYRDTDGYTF. The chain couples TRBV20-1 to TRBJ1-2, with D tentatively TRBD1 (6 bases). The germline gives CDR1 DFQATT, CDR2 SNEGSKA (reference sequence). The CDR3 sequence is 12 residues long. Trimming removed 5 bases from V and 6 bases from J, with 13 bases in between.